These T cell receptor beta chains were read from a single sample in a study of cytomegalovirus exposure and HLA in healthy donors. Profiling relied on immunoSEQ multiplex PCR, and the TCRdb table lists in-frame clones only, not all of them. The sample consists of 200,000 to 300,000 clones, around 88% of them appearing once. Sequenced input: PBMCs. These receptors came from a woman younger than 45 in good health and CMV-seropositive. CDR3s include the opening cysteine and the closing phenylalanine or tryptophan. Fields, in order: clone size, V gene, D gene, J gene, CDR3 protein, CDR3 DNA. D genes are given only for firm matches. Some rows mark clone size as missing; the rest say once, few, many or name a class of expanded clone.

>-|TRBV5-1|-|TRBJ2-3
CASSRGGGPTDTQYF
TGCGCCAGCAGCCGAGGAGGAGGACCAACAGATACGCAGTATTTT
>-|TRBV7-2|TRBD1|TRBJ2-6
CASSPGRQGRAGANVLTF
TGTGCCAGCAGCCCGGGACGACAGGGAAGAGCTGGGGCCAACGTCCTGACTTTC
>-|TRBV5-1|-|TRBJ1-3
CASSLGGTGSGNTIYF
TGCGCCAGCAGCTTAGGGGGAACAGGCTCTGGAAACACCATATATTTT
>-|TRBV11-2|TRBD1|TRBJ1-2
CASSFRQGSYGYTF
TGTGCCAGCAGCTTCCGACAGGGGTCCTATGGCTACACCTTC
>-|TRBV10-1|TRBD2|TRBJ2-1
CASSWAPGGSYNEQFF
TGCGCCAGCAGTTGGGCCCCGGGGGGCTCCTACAATGAGCAGTTCTTC
>-|TRBV5-1|-|TRBJ2-7
CASSSMPGVPSYEQYF
TGCGCCAGCAGCTCGATGCCAGGCGTACCGTCATACGAGCAGTACTTC
>-|TRBV19|TRBD2|TRBJ2-5
CASSILGGRAGETQYF
TGTGCCAGTAGTATACTTGGCGGGAGGGCCGGAGAGACCCAGTACTTC
>many|TRBV28|TRBD2|TRBJ2-7
CASSKPGLAVYEQYF
TGTGCCAGCAGCAAACCTGGACTAGCGGTCTACGAGCAGTACTTC
>once|TRBV2|TRBD1|TRBJ2-1
CASTGSGTGGYNEQFF
TGTGCCAGCACAGGTTCCGGGACAGGGGGCTACAATGAGCAGTTCTTC
>-|TRBV30|-|TRBJ1-1
CALQGDMNTEAFF
TGTGCCTTACAGGGTGACATGAACACTGAAGCTTTCTTT
>-|TRBV7-9|-|TRBJ1-5
CASSLAEGANQPQHF
TGTGCCAGCAGCTTAGCGGAGGGAGCAAATCAGCCCCAGCATTTT
>-|TRBV27|-|TRBJ2-3
CASSLAPTADTQYF
TGTGCCAGCAGTCTAGCGCCAACGGCAGATACGCAGTATTTT
>-|TRBV2|TRBD1|TRBJ1-5
CASSWDREVLGNQPQHF
TGTGCCAGCAGTTGGGACAGGGAAGTTTTGGGCAATCAGCCCCAGCATTTT
>-|TRBV6-1|TRBD2|TRBJ2-7
CASSERELAYTSYEQYF
TGTGCCAGCAGTGAAAGGGAACTAGCGTATACCTCCTACGAGCAGTACTTC
>-|TRBV7-8|TRBD1|TRBJ1-4
CASSLRTGANEKLFF
TGTGCCAGCAGCCTTCGGACAGGGGCTAATGAAAAACTGTTTTTT
>-|TRBV7-9|TRBD2|TRBJ2-5
CASSLLFSGGHGGTQYF
TGTGCCAGCAGCCTACTCTTCAGCGGGGGCCACGGTGGGACCCAGTACTTC
>-|TRBV9|-|TRBJ2-4
CASSVGPRDKNIQYF
TGTGCCAGCAGCGTAGGACCCAGGGACAAAAACATTCAGTACTTC
>-|TRBV27|TRBD1|TRBJ2-7
CASSPGQVPYEQYF
TGTGCCAGCTCACCGGGACAGGTCCCCTACGAGCAGTACTTC
>-|TRBV15|-|TRBJ2-5
CATRGNLRGEDGETQYF
TGTGCCACCAGGGGCAATTTAAGGGGTGAAGACGGAGAGACCCAGTACTTC
>-|TRBV2|TRBD1|TRBJ2-4
CASSERDSKNIQYF
TGTGCCAGCAGTGAGAGGGACAGCAAAAACATTCAGTACTTC
>-|TRBV29-1|-|TRBJ2-3
CSAVRWFGQIIFTDTQYF
TGCAGCGCAGTCAGGTGGTTCGGACAGATTATTTTCACAGATACGCAGTATTTT
>-|TRBV28|-|TRBJ1-4
CASNGKTNEKLFF
TGTGCCAGCAACGGGAAAACTAATGAAAAACTGTTTTTT
>-|TRBV28|-|TRBJ1-4
CASSPGGASNEKLFF
TGTGCCAGCAGTCCCGGGGGGGCAAGTAATGAAAAACTGTTTTTT
>-|TRBV18|TRBD2|TRBJ2-1
CASSSLAGVDYNEQFF
TGTGCCAGCTCATCACTTGCGGGAGTCGACTACAATGAGCAGTTCTTC
>-|TRBV28|-|TRBJ2-1
CASSSTRGPSSYNEQFF
TGTGCCAGCAGTTCCACAAGGGGCCCCAGCTCCTACAATGAGCAGTTCTTC
>-|TRBV2|-|TRBJ2-5
CASSESREETQYF
TGTGCCAGCAGTGAAAGCAGGGAAGAGACCCAGTACTTC
>-|TRBV11-2|TRBD2|TRBJ2-3
CASSRGLATSTDTQYF
TGTGCCAGCAGCCGTGGACTAGCGACTAGCACAGATACGCAGTATTTT
>-|TRBV27|-|TRBJ1-2
CASSSPATANYGYTF
TGTGCCAGCAGTTCCCCTGCGACAGCTAACTATGGCTACACCTTC
>-|TRBV6-6|TRBD1|TRBJ1-1
CASSYPGGNTEAFF
TGTGCCAGCAGTTACCCAGGGGGGAACACTGAAGCTTTCTTT
>-|TRBV5-4|-|TRBJ2-7
CASSYLPPGHLYEQYF
TGTGCCAGCAGCTACCTACCCCCGGGACACCTGTACGAGCAGTACTTC
>-|TRBV11-3|-|TRBJ2-7
CASSARSGLSYEQYF
TGTGCCAGCAGCGCCCGATCAGGGCTCTCCTACGAGCAGTACTTC
>-|TRBV2|TRBD1|TRBJ1-2
CASSEGGTAFYGYTF
TGTGCCAGCAGTGAAGGAGGGACAGCTTTTTATGGCTACACCTTC
>-|TRBV7-6|-|TRBJ2-1
CASSLTGSPYNEQFF
TGTGCCAGCAGCTTAACGGGGAGTCCCTACAATGAGCAGTTCTTC
>-|TRBV7-9|-|TRBJ2-1
CASSPTAGSSYNEQFF
TGTGCCAGCAGCCCCACAGCGGGCAGCTCCTACAATGAGCAGTTCTTC
>-|TRBV4-2|-|TRBJ2-3
CASSPPTDTQYF
TGTGCCAGCAGCCCTCCCACAGATACGCAGTATTTT
>-|TRBV6-1|-|TRBJ2-1
CASSVGELVYNEQFF
TGTGCCAGCAGTGTAGGGGAATTGGTCTACAATGAGCAGTTCTTC
>-|TRBV5-1|-|TRBJ1-2
CASSPDGNYGYTF
TGCGCCAGCAGCCCCGACGGGAACTATGGCTACACCTTC
>-|TRBV9|TRBD1|TRBJ1-1
CASSGEDRGGTEAFF
TGTGCCAGCAGCGGAGAGGACAGGGGGGGGACTGAAGCTTTCTTT
>-|TRBV30|-|TRBJ2-7
CAWSVLDEQYF
TGTGCCTGGAGTGTACTAGACGAGCAGTACTTC
>-|TRBV18|TRBD1|TRBJ2-7
CASSLWKGASYEQYF
TGTGCCAGCTCTCTCTGGAAGGGGGCTTCCTACGAGCAGTACTTC
>-|TRBV27|TRBD1|TRBJ2-1
CASTGTGDTGRLNEQFF
TGTGCCAGCACTGGGACAGGGGATACAGGCAGACTCAATGAGCAGTTCTTC
>-|TRBV5-1|TRBD1|TRBJ2-1
CASSSGQEYNEQFF
TGCGCCAGCAGCTCGGGACAGGAGTACAATGAGCAGTTCTTC
>-|TRBV30|-|TRBJ1-1
CAWNRPETGYPEAFF
TGTGCCTGGAATCGGCCCGAAACAGGGTATCCTGAAGCTTTCTTT
>-|TRBV18|-|TRBJ1-2
CASSGAGSEGGYTF
TGTGCCAGCTCGGGGGCCGGTAGTGAAGGTGGCTACACCTTC
>-|TRBV15|-|TRBJ2-3
CATSRDLDISTDTQYF
TGTGCCACCAGCAGAGATTTGGACATAAGCACAGATACGCAGTATTTT
>few|TRBV11-2|-|TRBJ2-1
CASSLDPVDEQFF
TGTGCCAGCAGCTTAGATCCGGTGGATGAGCAGTTCTTC
>-|TRBV28|TRBD2|TRBJ2-1
CASGGAGGWNEQFF
TGTGCCAGCGGTGGAGCGGGAGGTTGGAATGAGCAGTTCTTC
>-|TRBV27|TRBD1|TRBJ2-7
CASSLLQGEGEQYF
TGTGCCAGCAGTTTACTCCAGGGGGAAGGAGAGCAGTACTTC
>-|TRBV27|-|TRBJ1-2
CASSLGGADGYTF
TGTGCCAGCAGTTTAGGGGGCGCGGATGGCTACACCTTC
>-|TRBV28|TRBD2|TRBJ2-1
CASSQAGLEIEQFF
TGTGCCAGCAGCCAAGCGGGATTGGAAATTGAGCAGTTCTTC
>-|TRBV5-1|-|TRBJ1-4
CASSKTFGSSNEKLFF
TGCGCCAGCAGCAAAACCTTTGGGAGCAGTAATGAAAAACTGTTTTTT
>few|TRBV20-1|-|TRBJ1-2
CSASSVAGYTF
TGCAGTGCTAGTTCCGTAGCTGGCTACACCTTC
>-|TRBV18|-|TRBJ2-7
CASSPSTPTGHYEQYF
TGTGCCAGCTCCCCATCCACCCCGACAGGCCACTACGAGCAGTACTTC
>-|TRBV5-4|TRBD2|TRBJ2-3
CASTWGGTSTDTQYF
TGTGCCAGCACCTGGGGAGGGACTAGCACAGATACGCAGTATTTT
>-|TRBV28|TRBD1|TRBJ1-1
CASRESGTGGGEAFF
TGTGCCAGCAGAGAATCCGGGACAGGGGGTGGTGAAGCTTTCTTT
>-|TRBV5-1|TRBD1|TRBJ1-2
CASSLATGGPNYGYTF
TGCGCCAGCAGCTTGGCCACAGGGGGGCCGAACTATGGCTACACCTTC
>-|TRBV5-1|TRBD1|TRBJ2-7
CASSSIDRDIYEQYF
TGCGCCAGCAGCTCCATCGACAGGGACATCTACGAGCAGTACTTC
>-|TRBV5-1|-|TRBJ2-5
CASSLDRQETQYF
TGCGCCAGCAGCTTGGACCGGCAAGAGACCCAGTACTTC
>-|TRBV29-1|TRBD1|TRBJ1-5
CSVADRENQPQHF
TGCAGCGTCGCGGACAGGGAGAATCAGCCCCAGCATTTT